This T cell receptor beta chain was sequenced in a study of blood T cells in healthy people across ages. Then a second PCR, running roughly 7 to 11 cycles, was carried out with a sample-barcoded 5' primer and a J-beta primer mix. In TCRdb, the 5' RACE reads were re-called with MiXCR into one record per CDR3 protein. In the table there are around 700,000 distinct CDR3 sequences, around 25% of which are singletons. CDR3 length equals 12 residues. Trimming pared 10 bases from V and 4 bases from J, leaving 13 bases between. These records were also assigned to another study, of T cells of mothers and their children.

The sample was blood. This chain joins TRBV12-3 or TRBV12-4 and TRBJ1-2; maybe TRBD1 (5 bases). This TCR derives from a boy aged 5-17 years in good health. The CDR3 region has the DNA TGTGCCATCAGCCGGGACCGCTATGGCTACACCTTC. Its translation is CAISRDRYGYTF.